The following is a TCR beta chain sequence with its context. No cognate antigen has been identified for it. No quality values exist for individual bases; no much larger clone is one base distant. This entry belongs to a study of blood T cell repertoires in COVID-19 (TCRdb year 2020). About the full investigation: Collaborator samples came from the United States, Italy and Spain and covered acute and convalescent phases of COVID-19. The material from the prospective study consisted of cDNA or gDNA derived from T cells, B-cell-depleted T cells, or PBMCs. Deeply sampled blood TCRbeta repertoires from subjects exposed to, actively infected with, or recovered from COVID-19 were included in the dataset. The repertoires were released in a freely available public database meant as a resource for research on the immune response to SARS-CoV-2. Samples came from the ongoing ImmuneRACE study (first 160 participants) plus 1,254 subjects from 6 global collaborators. Sample metadata almost always included a de-identified subject ID, COVID-19 status, age in years and sex. HLA class I and class II types, where available, came from metadata supplied by the sample provider rather than from assay-based typing. Here is what the overall study found, with its caveats: Clinical and demographic metadata were provided uncurated, with the amount varying by source and participant.

Here V drops 8 bases and J drops 3 bases, and the junction holds 6 bases not matched to any gene. The germline V gene yields MGHDK for CDR1 and SYGVNS for CDR2. Measured from the cysteine to the phenylalanine, the CDR3 is 15 residues long. CDR3 DNA is the only sequence kept; it has 45 bases, read in frame from the first base. Collaborating institutions collected whole blood in K2EDTA tubes following their own protocols. For TCRbeta analysis, collaborators shipped samples as frozen whole blood, isolated PBMCs, or DNA extracted from either of those sample types. TCRbeta CDR3 regions were amplified from genomic DNA using the immunoSEQ Assay, a bias-controlled multiplex PCR. Per the original workflow: The number of nucleated cells in each sample was estimated by amplification of reference gene primers within the assay. Sequence reads were collapsed and filtered to measure the absolute abundance of every unique TCRbeta CDR3 rearrangement. For each sample, productive Simpson clonality was calculated by taking the square root of Simpson's diversity index across productive rearrangements. Entries here come from immuneACCESS through TCRdb and include only in-frame sequences with V and J called. Some clones fail to appear in such tables; in the studies checked, an unresolved V gene covers under half of the shortfall, and the cause of the remainder is unknown. The V and J calls and the clone size are those of that table, but D and trimming were determined from the DNA. Recorded for this sample are 90,000 to 110,000 clones; roughly 75% of them occurred a single time. Around 4.2% of the sample lies in the top ten.

The sequenced sample was peripheral blood. The rearrangement joined TRBV25-1 to TRBJ2-1, with 11 junctional bases fitting TRBD2. The sequence was collected from a human donor in a cohort sampled during active or convalescent COVID-19. The bases are TGTGCCAGCCGCGCTAGCGGGGGGTTCTACAATGAGCAGTTCTTC. Translation gives CASRASGGFYNEQFF.